These T cell receptor beta chains were read from a single sample in a study of T-cell reconstitution after alpha-beta-depleted transplantation in children. TCRdb reprocessed the PCR reads via MiXCR and lists one record per CDR3 protein. The table records around 180,000 distinct CDR3 sequences, approximately 10% of them present only once. Specimen: PBMCs, collected before TCRalphabeta/CD19-depleted stem cell transplant. The origin of the receptors is a boy between 2 and 10 years old with acute myeloid leukemia, due to receive a stem cell transplant. Each CDR3 is given with its conserved first and last residue. D genes are given only for firm matches. The listing skips clone size in some rows; elsewhere it reads once, few, many or a size class.

size	V	D	J	DNA	CDR3
many	TRBV29-1	-	TRBJ2-1	TGCAGCGTTGTATCACGTGGGCACAATGAGCAGTTCTTC	CSVVSRGHNEQFF
many	TRBV2	-	TRBJ2-2	TGTGCCAGCAGTGAATATTCGTCAGAGAACACCGGGGAGCTGTTTTTT	CASSEYSSENTGELFF
many	TRBV7-2	-	TRBJ1-1	TGTGCCAGCAGCCGGACACTGAACACTGAAGCTTTCTTT	CASSRTLNTEAFF
many	TRBV11-1	TRBD2	TRBJ2-1	TGTGCCAGCAGCCTGACTAGCGGGGGGGCCTCGTCCTACAATGAGCAGTTCTTC	CASSLTSGGASSYNEQFF
many	TRBV20-1	-	TRBJ1-2	TGCAGTGCTAGAGACCAATCAGAGAACTATGGCTACACCTTC	CSARDQSENYGYTF
many	TRBV6-5	-	TRBJ1-1	TGTGCCAGCAGTTACGGAAGCGGGGCCACTGAAGCTTTCTTT	CASSYGSGATEAFF
-	TRBV7-6	-	TRBJ2-5	TGTGCCAGCAGCTTAGCGCTCCCGGGGAAGATCCGGTACTTC	CASSLALPGKIRYF
many	TRBV29-1	TRBD2	TRBJ2-1	TGCAGCGTTGGGGGACTAGCGCTTTACAATGATCAGTTCTTC	CSVGGLALYNDQFF
many	TRBV7-8	-	TRBJ2-5	TGTGCCAGCAGCTTAAGTACCGGGGAGACCCAGTACTTC	CASSLSTGETQYF
few	TRBV11-1	-	TRBJ1-5	TGTGCCAGCAGCTCGGGTAGTCCGTGGGGAGGGAACCATCAGCCCCAGCATTTT	CASSSGSPWGGNHQPQHF
-	TRBV19	-	TRBJ1-2	TGTGCCAGTAATCCGCGAGGGGGAGGCGCCTATGGCTACACCTTC	CASNPRGGGAYGYTF
many	TRBV27	TRBD2	TRBJ2-3	TGTGCCAGCAGTCGTAGCGGGGGAGGAGATACGCAGTATTTT	CASSRSGGGDTQYF
many	TRBV4-1	-	TRBJ2-1	TGCGCCAGCAGCCAAGTGGGGGGCCAATCCAGTGAGCAGTTCTTC	CASSQVGGQSSEQFF
many	TRBV5-1	TRBD1	TRBJ2-1	TGCGCCAGCAGCTACGAACCGGGACAGGGTTCCTACAATGAGCAGTTCTTC	CASSYEPGQGSYNEQFF
few	TRBV20-1	TRBD2	TRBJ2-1	TGCAGTGCTTGGGGCCTGGGAGGGTTCTCCTACAATGAGCAGTTCTTC	CSAWGLGGFSYNEQFF
many	TRBV15	TRBD1	TRBJ2-2	TGTGCCACCAGCAGAGGACCCGGGACAGGGGGCATCGGGGAGCTGTTTTTT	CATSRGPGTGGIGELFF
many	TRBV11-2	-	TRBJ2-1	TGTGCCAGCACAAACGGGATGGGGGGCCCCAATGAGCAGTTCTTC	CASTNGMGGPNEQFF
many	TRBV5-1	-	TRBJ2-3	TGCGCCAGCAGCTTTTCTAGCACAGATACGCAGTATTTT	CASSFSSTDTQYF
many	TRBV5-5	TRBD2	TRBJ2-2	TGTGCCAGCTTTCGACTAGCGGGGGTCGTGGGCGGGGAGCTGTTTTTT	CASFRLAGVVGGELFF
many	TRBV7-2	-	TRBJ2-5	TGTGCCAGCAGCTCATTCAGCCTCTCAGAGACCCAGTACTTC	CASSSFSLSETQYF
many	TRBV12-3/TRBV12-4	-	TRBJ2-1	TGTGCCAGCAGTTTGGTACCCAATGAGCAGTTCTTC	CASSLVPNEQFF
many	TRBV29-1	-	TRBJ2-7	TGCAGCGTCCTCAAGGGGACACAGTACGAGCAGTACTTC	CSVLKGTQYEQYF
-	TRBV6-1	TRBD2	TRBJ2-3	TGTGCCAGCAGCGTAGCGGGGGGGGGAGCAGATACGCAGTATTTT	CASSVAGGGADTQYF